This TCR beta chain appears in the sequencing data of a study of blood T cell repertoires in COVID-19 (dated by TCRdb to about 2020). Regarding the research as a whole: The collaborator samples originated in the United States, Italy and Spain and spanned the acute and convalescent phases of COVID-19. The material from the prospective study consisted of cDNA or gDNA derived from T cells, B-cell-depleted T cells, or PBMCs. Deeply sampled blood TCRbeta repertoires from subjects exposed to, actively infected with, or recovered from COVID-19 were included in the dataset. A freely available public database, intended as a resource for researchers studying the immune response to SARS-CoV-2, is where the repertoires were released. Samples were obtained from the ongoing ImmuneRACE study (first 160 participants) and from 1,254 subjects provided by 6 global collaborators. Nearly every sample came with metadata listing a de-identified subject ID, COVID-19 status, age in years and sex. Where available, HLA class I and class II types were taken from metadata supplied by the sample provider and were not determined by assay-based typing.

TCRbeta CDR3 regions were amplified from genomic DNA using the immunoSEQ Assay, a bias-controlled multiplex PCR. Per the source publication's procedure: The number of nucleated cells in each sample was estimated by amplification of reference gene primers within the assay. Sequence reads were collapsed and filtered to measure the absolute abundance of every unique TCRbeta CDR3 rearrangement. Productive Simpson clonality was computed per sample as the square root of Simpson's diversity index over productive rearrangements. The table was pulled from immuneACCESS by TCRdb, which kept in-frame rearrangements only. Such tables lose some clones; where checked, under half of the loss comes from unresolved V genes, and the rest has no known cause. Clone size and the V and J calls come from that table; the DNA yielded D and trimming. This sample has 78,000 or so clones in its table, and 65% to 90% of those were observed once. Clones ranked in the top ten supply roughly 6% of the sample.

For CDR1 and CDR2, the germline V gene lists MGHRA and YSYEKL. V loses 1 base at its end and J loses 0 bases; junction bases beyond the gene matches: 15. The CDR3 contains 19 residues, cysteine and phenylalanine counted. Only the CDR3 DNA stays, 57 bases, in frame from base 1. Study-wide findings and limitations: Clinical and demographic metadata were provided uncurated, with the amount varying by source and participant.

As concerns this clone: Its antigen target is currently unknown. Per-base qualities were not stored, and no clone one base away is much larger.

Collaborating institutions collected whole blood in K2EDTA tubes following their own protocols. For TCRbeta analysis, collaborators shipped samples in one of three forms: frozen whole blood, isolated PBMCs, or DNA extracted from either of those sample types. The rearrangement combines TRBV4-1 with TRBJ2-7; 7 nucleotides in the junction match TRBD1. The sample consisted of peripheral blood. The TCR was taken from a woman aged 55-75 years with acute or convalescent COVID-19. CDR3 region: CASSQALKTGTGVSYEQYF. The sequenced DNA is TGCGCCAGCAGCCAAGCCCTTAAAACGGGAACAGGGGTCTCCTACGAGCAGTACTTC.